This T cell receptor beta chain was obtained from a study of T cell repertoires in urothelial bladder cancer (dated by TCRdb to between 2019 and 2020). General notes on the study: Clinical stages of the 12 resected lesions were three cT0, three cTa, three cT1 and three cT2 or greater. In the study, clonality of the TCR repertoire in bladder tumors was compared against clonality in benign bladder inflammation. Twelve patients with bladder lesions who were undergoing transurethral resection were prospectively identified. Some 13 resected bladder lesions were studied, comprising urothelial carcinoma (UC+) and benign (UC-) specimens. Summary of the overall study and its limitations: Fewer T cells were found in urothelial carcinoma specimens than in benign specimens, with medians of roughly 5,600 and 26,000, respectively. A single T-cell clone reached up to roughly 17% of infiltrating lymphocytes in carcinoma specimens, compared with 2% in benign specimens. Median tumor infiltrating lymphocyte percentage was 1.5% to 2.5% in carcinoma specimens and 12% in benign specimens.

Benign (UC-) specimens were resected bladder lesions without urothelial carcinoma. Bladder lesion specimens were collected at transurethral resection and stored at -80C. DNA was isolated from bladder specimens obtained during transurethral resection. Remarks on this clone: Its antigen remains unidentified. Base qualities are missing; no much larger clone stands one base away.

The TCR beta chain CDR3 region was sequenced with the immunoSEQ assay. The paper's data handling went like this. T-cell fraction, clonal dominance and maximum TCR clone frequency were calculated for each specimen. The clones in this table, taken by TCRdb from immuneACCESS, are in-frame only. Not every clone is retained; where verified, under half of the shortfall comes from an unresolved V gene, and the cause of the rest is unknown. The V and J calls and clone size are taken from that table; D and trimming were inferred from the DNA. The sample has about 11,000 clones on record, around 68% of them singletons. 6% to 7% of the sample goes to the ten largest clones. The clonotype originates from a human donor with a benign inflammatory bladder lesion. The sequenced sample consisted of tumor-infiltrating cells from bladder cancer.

The sequenced DNA is TGTGCCAGTAGTATTACAGGGAGGGCTGAAGCTTTCTTT. Translated, it reads CASSITGRAEAFF. The chain couples TRBV19 to TRBJ1-1; a tentative D call is TRBD1 (6 bases match). Trimming costs V 3 bases and J 6 bases, and their ends lie 11 bases apart. There are 13 amino acids in the CDR3, from cysteine to phenylalanine inclusive. Only CDR3 DNA remains: 39 bases, in frame from the first base. CDR1 is given as LNHDA and CDR2 as SQIVND, both from the germline V gene (reference sequence).